Shown below are 5 T cell receptor beta chains from a single sample sequenced in a study of blood T cell repertoires in COVID-19. Using immunoSEQ multiplex PCR, the repertoire was profiled, and TCRdb retains in-frame clones only, with some absent. Among roughly 150,000 clones, roughly 88% were seen once, and the ten largest hold roughly 2.1%. The sequenced sample was peripheral blood. The source is a man in his late teens or twenties with acute or convalescent COVID-19.

J is TRBJ1-1 and V is TRBV15; no definite D call. This CDR3 has 13 residues. The germline V gene has CDR1 LNHNV and CDR2 YYDKDF (reference sequence). V dropped 1 base and J dropped 4 bases, with 7 bases sitting between them. The CDR3 DNA reads as TGTGCCACCAGCAGAGGACCGGGCACTGAAGCTTTCTTT. It translates to CATSRGPGTEAFF.

V gene TRBV6-5 combines with J gene TRBJ1-2, with TRBD1 matching 7 bases. J gave up 5 bases and V 5 bases, and 11 bases lay outside the gene matches. In germline, CDR1 is MNHEY, CDR2 SVGAGI. The CDR3 length is 15 residues. CDR3 amino acids: CASSNYRGIRYGYTF. The CDR3 DNA sequence: TGTGCCAGCAGTAATTACAGGGGTATCCGGTATGGCTACACCTTC.

The CDR3 DNA follows: TGTGCCAGCAGTGACTCGTTGCCTAAAGAGACCCAGTACTTC. It specifies CASSDSLPKETQYF. This chain connects TRBV6-4 to TRBJ2-5; no reliable D call. The CDR3 contains 14 residues. The germline V gene has CDR1 MRHNA and CDR2 SNTAGT. The V gene lost 0 bases and the J gene lost 3 bases, with 8 bases spanning the gap.

The sample holds a few counts of this clone. The chain couples TRBV6-4 to TRBJ1-5, with D possibly matching TRBD1 (6 bases). The V gene's germline CDR1 is MRHNA and CDR2 SNTAGT. V lost 4 bases and J 6 bases, leaving 13 bases between the germline ends. This CDR3 region has 14 residues. CDR3 in amino acids: CASSVTGQGQPQHF. The CDR3 DNA follows: TGTGCCAGCAGTGTTACAGGGCAGGGTCAGCCCCAGCATTTT.

The V call is TRBV6-2 or TRBV6-3, the J call TRBJ2-5, with a tentative D call TRBD2 (6 bases). The CDR3 runs to 15 residues. Germline V CDR1 and CDR2: MNHEY, SVGEGT. Trimming shortened V by 0 bases and J by 2 bases, and 10 bases separated the two germline ends. The CDR3: CASSYSAAGQETQYF. The DNA of the CDR3 is TGTGCCAGCAGTTACTCCGCGGCGGGGCAAGAGACCCAGTACTTC.